Sequencing of this TCR beta chain was carried out in a study of T cells in Graves' hyperthyroidism and ophthalmopathy. TCR beta CDR3 region amplification was performed from RNA transcripts. HTBI primers were employed in a first-round RT-PCR of the TCR CDR3. Each CDR3 protein gets one entry after TCRdb re-called the multiplex PCR reads with MiXCR. The sample includes nearly 250,000 distinct CDR3 sequences, 16% seen only once; the top ten take around 30%. V lost 2 bases to trimming and J lost 6 bases; unmatched junction nucleotides: 7. The CDR3 is made up of 14 amino acids. The germline gives CDR1 MNHNY, CDR2 SVGAGI (reference sequence). This clonotype came up many times.

J is TRBJ2-7 and V is TRBV6-6, with 7 bases fitting TRBD2. The sequencing input was blood. This TCR was sampled from a woman aged 18-30 years with Graves' ophthalmopathy. CDR3 DNA sequence: TGTGCCAGCAGTTACCTAGCGGAATCTCTCGAGCAGTACTTC. This encodes CASSYLAESLEQYF.